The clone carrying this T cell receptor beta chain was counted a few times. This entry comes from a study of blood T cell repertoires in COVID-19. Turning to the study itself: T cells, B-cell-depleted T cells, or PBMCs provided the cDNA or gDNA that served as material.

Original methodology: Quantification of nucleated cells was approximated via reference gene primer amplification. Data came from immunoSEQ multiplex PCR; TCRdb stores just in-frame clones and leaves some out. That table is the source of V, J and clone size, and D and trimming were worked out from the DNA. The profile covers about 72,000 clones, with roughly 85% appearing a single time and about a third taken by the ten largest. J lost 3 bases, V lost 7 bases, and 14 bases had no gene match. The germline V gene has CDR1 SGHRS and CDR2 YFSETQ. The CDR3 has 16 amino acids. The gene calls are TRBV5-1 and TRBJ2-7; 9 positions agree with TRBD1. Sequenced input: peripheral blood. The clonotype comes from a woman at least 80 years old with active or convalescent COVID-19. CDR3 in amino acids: CASGPGQGHERYEQYF. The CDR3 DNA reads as TGCGCCAGCGGACCGGGACAGGGTCATGAACGCTACGAGCAGTACTTC. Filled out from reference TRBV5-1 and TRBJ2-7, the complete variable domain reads KAGVTQTPRYLIKTRGQQVTLSCSPISGHRSVSWYQQTPGQGLQFLFEYFSETQRNKGNFPGRFSGRQFSNSRSEMNVSTLELGDSALYLCASGPGQGHERYEQYFGPGTRLTVT.